What follows is one T cell receptor (beta chain) and its context. Its antigen is as yet unknown. The V and J ends lost 7 bases and 7 bases respectively, with 22 bases between them. The CDR3 sequence is 15 residues long. In germline, CDR1 is LNHDA, CDR2 SQIVND (reference sequence). The data originate from a study of OX40 agonist ivuxolimab in advanced cancers. Study details: Every patient in dose escalation had hepatocellular carcinoma, melanoma, renal cell or head and neck cancer. The eligibility criteria allowed prior anti-PD-1, anti-PD-L1 or anti-CTLA-4 therapy, and approximately 42% had some.

Study results and caveats: In general, CD8+ T cells held more expanded clones than CD4+ did, on average. With doses of 0.1 to 3.0 mg/kg, CD4+ and CD8+ blood T cells had undergone clonal expansion by week 6.

Repertoires were generated with immunoSEQ multiplex PCR, while TCRdb's copy carries only in-frame clones and drops some. The sample lists about 58,000 clones, around 84% seen once, with around 1% in the top ten. The starting material was CD4+ or CD8+ T cells sorted from blood, obtained in a trial of the OX40 agonist ivuxolimab. The sequence was collected from an adult with an advanced solid tumor such as melanoma, head and neck, liver or kidney cancer. The chain links TRBV19 to TRBJ1-2, with D possibly being TRBD1 (5 bases). The CDR3 region has the DNA TGTGCCAGTACCGATCGGGTGGGGGTAGGATCTGGCTACACCTTC. Amino acids: CASTDRVGVGSGYTF. The variable domain in full, with the rest retrieved from reference TRBV19 and TRBJ1-2, is DGGITQSPKYLFRKEGQNVTLSCEQNLNHDAMYWYRQDPGQGLRLIYYSQIVNDFQKGDIAEGYSVSREKKESFPLTVTSAQKNPTAFYLCASTDRVGVGSGYTFGSGTRLTVV.